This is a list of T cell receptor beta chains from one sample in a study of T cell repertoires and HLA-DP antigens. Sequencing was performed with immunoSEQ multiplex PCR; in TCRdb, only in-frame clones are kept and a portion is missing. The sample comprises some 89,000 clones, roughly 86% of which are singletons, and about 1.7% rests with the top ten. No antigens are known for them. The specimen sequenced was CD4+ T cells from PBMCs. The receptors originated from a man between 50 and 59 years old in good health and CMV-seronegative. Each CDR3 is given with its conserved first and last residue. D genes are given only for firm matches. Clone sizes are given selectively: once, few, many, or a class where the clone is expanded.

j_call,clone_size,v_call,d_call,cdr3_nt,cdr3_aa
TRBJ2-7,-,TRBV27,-,TGTGCCAGCAGCTCTCCGGGGGCAGGCTTCTACGAGCAGTACTTC,CASSSPGAGFYEQYF
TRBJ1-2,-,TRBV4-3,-,TGCGCCAGCAGCCAAGAGGGAGGGGATGGCTACACCTTC,CASSQEGGDGYTF
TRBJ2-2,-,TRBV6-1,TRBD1,TGTGCCAGCAGGGGGACAGGGAGCACCGGGGAGCTGTTTTTT,CASRGTGSTGELFF
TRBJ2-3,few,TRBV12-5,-,TGTGCTAGTGGACCCGGTCGAGGTGCGCAGTATTTT,CASGPGRGAQYF
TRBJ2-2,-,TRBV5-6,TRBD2,TGTGCCAGCAGCTTCGCGGGGGGGCCCGGGGAGCTGTTTTTT,CASSFAGGPGELFF
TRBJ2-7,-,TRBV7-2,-,TGTGCCAGCAGCTTAGCGAACCTCCGGGACAGGTCTTACCGGGAGGTCCCCTACGAGCAGTACTTC,CASSLANLRDRSYREVPYEQYF
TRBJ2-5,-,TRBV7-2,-,TGTGCCAGCAGCTTATCTGGTCGACAAGAGACCCAGTACTTC,CASSLSGRQETQYF
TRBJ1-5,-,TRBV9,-,TGTGCCAGCAGCTCCCACGGGAGTCAGCCCCAGCATTTT,CASSSHGSQPQHF
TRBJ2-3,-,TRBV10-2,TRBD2,TGCGCCAGCAGCCTAGCGGGAGTAGCCGATACGCAGTATTTT,CASSLAGVADTQYF
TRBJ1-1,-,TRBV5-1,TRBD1,TGCGCCAGCAGCTTAGGGCCACAGGGGGCAGGCACTGAAGCTTTCTTT,CASSLGPQGAGTEAFF
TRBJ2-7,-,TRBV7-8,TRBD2,TGTGCCAGCAGCTTTCTCGGGGGGAACTCCTACGAGCAGTACTTC,CASSFLGGNSYEQYF
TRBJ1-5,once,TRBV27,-,TGTGCCAGCAGTTATAGGGCCAGCAATCAGCCCCAGCATTTT,CASSYRASNQPQHF
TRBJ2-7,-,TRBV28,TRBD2,TGTGCCATTCTCTCAAGGCGGGAGGGCCGACTGGGCGAGCAGTACTTC,CAILSRREGRLGEQYF
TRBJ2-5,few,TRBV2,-,TGTGCCAGCAACAGAGACCAAGAGACCCAGTACTTC,CASNRDQETQYF
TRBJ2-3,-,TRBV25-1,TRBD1,TGTGCCAGCAGTGTACAGGGGTATACGCAGTATTTT,CASSVQGYTQYF
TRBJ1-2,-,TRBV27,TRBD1,TGTGCCAGCGGGGGACAGGGGGCGAGGGTCTTTGGCTACACCTTC,CASGGQGARVFGYTF
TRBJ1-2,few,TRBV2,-,TGTGCCAGCAACATACTCAGGGGCGCGGGTGGCTACACCTTC,CASNILRGAGGYTF
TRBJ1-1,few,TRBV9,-,TGTGCCAGCAGCGTAGTTTTACAGGGAGCCACTGAAGCTTTCTTT,CASSVVLQGATEAFF
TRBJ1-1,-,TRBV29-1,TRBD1,TGCAGCGTTGTCGGGACAGGATCAGGGTACACTGAAGCTTTCTTT,CSVVGTGSGYTEAFF
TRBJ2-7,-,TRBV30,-,TGTGCCTGGAGAAGGAGGGCCGCTACCTACGAGCAGTACTTC,CAWRRRAATYEQYF